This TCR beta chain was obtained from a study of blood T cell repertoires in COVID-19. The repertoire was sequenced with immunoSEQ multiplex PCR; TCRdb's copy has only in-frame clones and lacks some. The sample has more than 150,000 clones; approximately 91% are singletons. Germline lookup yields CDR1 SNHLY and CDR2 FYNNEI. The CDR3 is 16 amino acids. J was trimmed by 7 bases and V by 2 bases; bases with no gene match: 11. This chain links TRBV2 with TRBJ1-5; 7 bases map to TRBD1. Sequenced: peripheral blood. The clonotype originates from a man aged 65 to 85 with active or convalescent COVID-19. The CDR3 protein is CASSELGTATTQPQHF. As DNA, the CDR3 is TGTGCCAGCAGTGAATTGGGGACAGCCACGACCCAGCCCCAGCATTTT.